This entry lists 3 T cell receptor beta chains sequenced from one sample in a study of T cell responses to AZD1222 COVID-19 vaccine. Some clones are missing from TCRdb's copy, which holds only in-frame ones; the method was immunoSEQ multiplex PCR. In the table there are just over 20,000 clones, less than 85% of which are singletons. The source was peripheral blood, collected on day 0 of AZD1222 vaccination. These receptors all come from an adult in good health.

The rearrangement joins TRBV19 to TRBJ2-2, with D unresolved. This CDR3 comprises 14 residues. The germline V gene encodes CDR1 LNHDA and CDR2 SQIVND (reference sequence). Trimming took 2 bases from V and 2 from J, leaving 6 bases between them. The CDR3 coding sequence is TGTGCCAGTAGTATAAAATCTAACACCGGGGAGCTGTTTTTT. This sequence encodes CASSIKSNTGELFF.

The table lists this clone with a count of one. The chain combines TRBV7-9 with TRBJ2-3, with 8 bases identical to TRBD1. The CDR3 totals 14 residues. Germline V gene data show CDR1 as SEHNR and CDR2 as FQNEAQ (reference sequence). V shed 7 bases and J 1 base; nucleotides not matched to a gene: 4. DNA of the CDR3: TGTGCCAGCAACCCGGACAGGGGCACAGATACGCAGTATTTT. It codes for CASNPDRGTDTQYF.

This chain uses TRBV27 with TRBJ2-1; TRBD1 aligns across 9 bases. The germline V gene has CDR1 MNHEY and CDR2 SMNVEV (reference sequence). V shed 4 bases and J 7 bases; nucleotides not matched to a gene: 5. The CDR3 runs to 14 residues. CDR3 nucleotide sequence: TGTGCCAGCAGTTCGGACAGGGGACGGAATGAGCAGTTCTTC. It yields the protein CASSSDRGRNEQFF.